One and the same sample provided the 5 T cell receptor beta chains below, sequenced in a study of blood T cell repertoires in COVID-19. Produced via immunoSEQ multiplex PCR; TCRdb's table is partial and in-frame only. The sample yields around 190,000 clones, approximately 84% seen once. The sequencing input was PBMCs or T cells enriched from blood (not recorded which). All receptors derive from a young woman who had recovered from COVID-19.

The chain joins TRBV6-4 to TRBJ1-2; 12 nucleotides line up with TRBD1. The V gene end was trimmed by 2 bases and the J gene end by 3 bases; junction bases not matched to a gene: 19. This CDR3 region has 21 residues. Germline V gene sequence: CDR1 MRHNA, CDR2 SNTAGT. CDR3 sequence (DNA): TGTGCCAGCAGTGACCTCTCCGGGACAGGGGGCGAGTTAAGGTTTGACTATGGCTACACCTTC. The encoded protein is CASSDLSGTGGELRFDYGYTF.

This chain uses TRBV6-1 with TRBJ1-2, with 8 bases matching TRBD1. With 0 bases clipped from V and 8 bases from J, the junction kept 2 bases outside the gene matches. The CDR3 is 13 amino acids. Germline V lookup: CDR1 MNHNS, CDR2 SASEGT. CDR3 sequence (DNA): TGTGCCAGCAGTGAAGCTGACAGGGGAGGCTACACCTTC. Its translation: CASSEADRGGYTF.

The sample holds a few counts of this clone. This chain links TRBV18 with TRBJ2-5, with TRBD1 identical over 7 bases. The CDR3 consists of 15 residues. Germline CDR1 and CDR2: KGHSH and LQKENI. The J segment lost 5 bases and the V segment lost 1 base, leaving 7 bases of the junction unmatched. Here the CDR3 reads CASSPRIRGMETQYF. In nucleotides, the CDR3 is TGTGCCAGCTCACCACGGATCAGGGGGATGGAGACCCAGTACTTC. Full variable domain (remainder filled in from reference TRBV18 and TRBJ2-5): NAGVMQNPRHLVRRRGQEARLRCSPMKGHSHVYWYRQLPEEGLKFMVYLQKENIIDESGMPKERFSAEFPKEGPSILRIQQVVRGDSAAYFCASSPRIRGMETQYFGPGTRLLVL.

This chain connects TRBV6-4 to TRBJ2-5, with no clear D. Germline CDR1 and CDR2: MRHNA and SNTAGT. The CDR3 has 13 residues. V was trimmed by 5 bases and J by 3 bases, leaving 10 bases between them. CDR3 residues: CASSQGSKETQYF. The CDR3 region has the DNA TGTGCCAGCAGTCAAGGTAGCAAAGAGACCCAGTACTTC.

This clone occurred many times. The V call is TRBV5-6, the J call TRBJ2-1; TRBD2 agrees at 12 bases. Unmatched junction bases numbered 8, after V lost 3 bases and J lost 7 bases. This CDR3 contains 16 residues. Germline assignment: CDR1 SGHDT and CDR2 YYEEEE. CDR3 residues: CASSSLSTSGRNEQFF. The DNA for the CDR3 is TGTGCCAGCAGCTCACTCTCGACTAGCGGGAGAAATGAGCAGTTCTTC. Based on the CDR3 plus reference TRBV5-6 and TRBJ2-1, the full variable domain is DAGVTQSPTHLIKTRGQQVTLRCSPKSGHDTVSWYQQALGQGPQFIFQYYEEEERQRGNFPDRFSGHQFPNYSSELNVNALLLGDSALYLCASSSLSTSGRNEQFFGPGTRLTVL.